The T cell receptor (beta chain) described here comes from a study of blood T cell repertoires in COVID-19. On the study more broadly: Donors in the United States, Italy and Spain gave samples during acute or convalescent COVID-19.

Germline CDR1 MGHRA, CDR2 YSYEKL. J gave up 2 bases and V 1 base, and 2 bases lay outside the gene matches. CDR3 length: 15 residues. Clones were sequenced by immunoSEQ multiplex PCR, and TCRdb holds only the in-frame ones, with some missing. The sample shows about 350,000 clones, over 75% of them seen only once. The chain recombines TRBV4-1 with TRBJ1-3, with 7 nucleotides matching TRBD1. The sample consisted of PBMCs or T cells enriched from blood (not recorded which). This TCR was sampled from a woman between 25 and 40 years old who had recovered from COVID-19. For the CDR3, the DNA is TGCGCCAGCAGCCAAGTGGGACAGCCTGGAAACACCATATATTTT. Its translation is CASSQVGQPGNTIYF.